This TCR beta chain is drawn from a study of PD-1 blockade in classical Hodgkin lymphoma. Study results and caveats: Newly diagnosed patients were reported to exhibit reduced baseline TCR diversity relative to healthy donors.

V dropped 5 bases and J dropped 4 bases, with 14 bases sitting between them. Germline V lookup: CDR1 MNHEY, CDR2 SMNVEV (reference sequence). This CDR3 contains 14 residues. Remarks on this clone: The antigen is not known.

Stated time point: newly diagnosed, previously untreated cHL patient sample. The CD8+ T cells came from thawed PBMCs through magnetic negative selection. This table comes from immunoSEQ multiplex PCR, and its TCRdb copy is limited to in-frame clones, with some not included. Seen here are more than 12,000 clones, about 90% observed once, and the top ten hold about 6%. This receptor was identified in a human donor with classical Hodgkin lymphoma. Sequencing was carried out using CD8+ T cells from blood. The chain couples TRBV27 to TRBJ2-5, with a possible D match to TRBD1 (5 bases). DNA of the CDR3: TGTGCCAGCAGTAGCAGGGCGCCCAGAGAGACCCAGTACTTC. Translating gives CASSSRAPRETQYF.